The 29 T cell receptor beta chains reported below all come from one sample, sequenced in a study of immune heterogeneity within non-small cell lung tumors. The starting template was genomic DNA from bulk tumor, approximately 620 ng per sample. Taken during surgery, several biopsies per primary tumor were spaced as far apart as possible within the tumor mass. Curative surgery was performed on patients who had untreated, newly diagnosed non-small cell lung cancer. TCR beta CDR3 amplification used multiplex PCR with 32 V and 13 J primers. MiXCR, applied by TCRdb to the multiplex PCR reads, yields one record per CDR3 protein. The data contain approximately 3,500 distinct CDR3 sequences, less than 35% of them singletons. Sample: lung tumor tissue. These receptors were obtained from a man between 60 and 70 years old with non-small cell lung cancer.

Only a few counts were recorded for this clonotype. The V and J genes are TRBV6-4 and TRBJ2-1; D unclear. This CDR3 is built from 14 residues. V shed 4 bases and J shed 0 bases, with 7 bases lying between them. Germline V gives CDR1 MRHNA, CDR2 SNTAGT. The CDR3 DNA sequence: TGTGCCAGCAGTGTGGAGTTCTCCTACAATGAGCAGTTCTTC. Translating gives CASSVEFSYNEQFF.

By share of the sample, this clonotype is medium-sized (0.01 to 0.1%). This chain connects TRBV30 to TRBJ1-5; D gene ambiguous. Trimming removed 0 bases from V and 0 bases from J, with 6 bases in between. This CDR3 region has 14 residues. Germline CDR1 and CDR2: GTSNPN and SVGIG (reference sequence). As DNA, the CDR3 is TGTGCCTGGAGTGTAATGGCTAGCAATCAGCCCCAGCATTTT. It translates to CAWSVMASNQPQHF. Combining the CDR3 with reference TRBV30 and TRBJ1-5 gives the whole variable domain SQTIHQWPATLVQPVGSPLSLECTVEGTSNPNLYWYRQAAGRGLQLLFYSVGIGQISSEVPQNLSASRPQDRQFILSSKKLLLSDSGFYLCAWSVMASNQPQHFGDGTRLSIL.

The rearrangement joins TRBV19 to TRBJ1-5, with a weak D call TRBD1 (5 bases). Germline V gives CDR1 LNHDA, CDR2 SQIVND (reference sequence). The CDR3 contains 12 residues. V was clipped by 7 bases and J by 3 bases, with 7 bases between them. The CDR3 protein is CASKDNNQPQHF. The CDR3, as DNA: TGTGCCAGTAAGGACAACAATCAGCCCCAGCATTTT.

This clonotype is labeled as large. The chain recombines TRBV6-1 with TRBJ2-7, with 8 bases lining up with TRBD2. The CDR3 has 17 amino acids. Germline loops: CDR1 MNHNS, CDR2 SASEGT. The ends lost 5 bases at V and 6 bases at J; junction bases unmatched: 18. CDR3 DNA sequence: TGTGCCAGCAGTTACCCCGGGGGGGCGGGAGGAAAGCTCGAGCAGTACTTC. Translated, it gives CASSYPGGAGGKLEQYF.

Remarks on this clonotype: Being one base from a much bigger clone, this may be a read error. The rearrangement joins TRBV7-2 to TRBJ2-1, with TRBD2 matching 8 bases. Germline values: CDR1 SGHTA, CDR2 FQGNSA. The CDR3 runs 15 residues. With V trimmed by 6 bases and J by 5 bases, 9 bases remained unmatched. The CDR3 nucleotides are TGTGCCAGCAGTCTAGCGGGCCTCCAGGACAATGAGCAGTTCTTC. As protein: CASSLAGLQDNEQFF.

Concerning this clonotype itself: A read error may explain this, as a much larger clone is one base away. This chain connects TRBV28 to TRBJ1-5; D perhaps matches TRBD1 (5 bases). Trimming took off 9 bases at V and 0 bases at J, with 15 bases between the two ends. The CDR3 consists of 15 residues. The germline V gene encodes CDR1 MDHEN and CDR2 SYDVKM. The CDR3 coding sequence is TGTGCCAGAAGCTACGGGGGTTCTAGCAATCAGCCCCAGCATTTT. This encodes CARSYGGSSNQPQHF.

The J gene is TRBJ1-4, the V gene TRBV29-1; no definite D call. Trimming left V 5 bases short and J 8 bases short, with 15 bases between. Germline V gene sequence: CDR1 SQVTM, CDR2 ANQGSEA. This CDR3 region has 13 residues. The CDR3 nucleotides read TGCAGCGTTAAAGCCCATGCGGGCGAAAAACTGTTTTTT. Its protein product is CSVKAHAGEKLFF. The variable domain in full, with the rest retrieved from reference TRBV29-1 and TRBJ1-4, is SAVISQKPSRDICQRGTSLTIQCQVDSQVTMMFWYRQQPGQSLTLIATANQGSEATYESGFVIDKFPISRPNLTFSTLTVSNMSPEDSSIYLCSVKAHAGEKLFFGSGTQLSVL.

The chain joins TRBV28 to TRBJ2-1, with D tentatively TRBD2 (5 bases). The CDR3 is made up of 10 amino acids. Germline V gene data show CDR1 as MDHEN and CDR2 as SYDVKM. The CDR3 nucleotides are TGTGCGGTAGCGTTCAATGAGCAGTTCTTC. It encodes CAVAFNEQFF.

By its share, this clonotype is medium-sized. CDR3 sequence: CASSLVVAWYNEQFF. The CDR3 bases are TGCGCCAGCAGCTTGGTAGTAGCGTGGTACAATGAGCAGTTCTTC. The chain joins TRBV5-1 to TRBJ2-1; D may be TRBD2 (5 bases). Trimming shortened V by 0 bases and J by 4 bases, and 11 bases separated the two germline ends. This CDR3 region has 15 residues. Germline V gives CDR1 SGHRS, CDR2 YFSETQ.

This clonotype was seen more than once but under ten times. The gene calls are TRBV27 and TRBJ2-1, with a possible D match to TRBD2 (5 bases). The V and J ends lost 5 bases and 1 base respectively, with 15 bases between them. CDR3 length: 16 amino acids. Germline CDR1 is MNHEY and CDR2 is SMNVEV (reference sequence). CDR3 in DNA: TGTGCCAGCAGTCCCAGGTCGCGGGCTTCCTACAATGAGCAGTTCTTC. It yields the protein CASSPRSRASYNEQFF.

The V and J genes are TRBV12-3 or TRBV12-4 and TRBJ1-5; 10 bases are a match to TRBD1. The CDR3 has 16 residues. V shed 6 bases and J 7 bases; nucleotides not matched to a gene: 12. The CDR3 DNA sequence: TGTGCCAGCAGCCATACTCGACAGGGGGCAGGGCAGCCCCAGCATTTT. It specifies CASSHTRQGAGQPQHF.

By frequency in the sample, this clonotype is medium-sized. The rearrangement links TRBV7-8 to TRBJ2-2; 7 positions match TRBD1. The V and J ends lost 1 base and 2 bases, in that order; junction bases with no gene match: 7. CDR1 and CDR2 from the germline V gene are SGHVS and FQNEAQ. The CDR3 runs 17 residues. The CDR3 sequence is CASSLDQGGINTGELFF. Here the CDR3 DNA reads TGTGCCAGCAGCTTAGATCAAGGGGGCATTAACACCGGGGAGCTGTTTTTT. The full variable domain, rest sourced from reference TRBV7-8 and TRBJ2-2, is GAGVSQSPRYKVAKRGQDVALRCDPISGHVSLFWYQQALGQGPEFLTYFQNEAQLDKSGLPSDRFFAERPEGSVSTLKIQRTQQEDSAVYLCASSLDQGGINTGELFFGEGSRLTVL.

This clonotype is classed as medium-sized. The chain carries TRBV28 and TRBJ1-5; no definite D call. This CDR3 comprises 17 residues. Looked up from germline, CDR1 is MDHEN and CDR2 is SYDVKM. The germline V and J ends were trimmed by 1 base and 9 bases, with 22 bases remaining between them. The CDR3 spells CASSLYARRLIKLPQHF. The CDR3 region has the DNA TGTGCCAGCAGTTTATATGCCCGGAGGCTGATTAAGTTGCCCCAGCATTTT.

In this sample, this clonotype is medium-sized. CDR3 DNA sequence: TGCAGTGCTAGAGATCAACCCCAGGGGACCTACGAGCAGTACTTC. Amino acid sequence: CSARDQPQGTYEQYF. The genes are TRBV20-1 and TRBJ2-7, with D perhaps matching TRBD1 (6 bases). CDR1 is DFQATT and CDR2 is SNEGSKA in the germline V gene (reference sequence). The CDR3 length is 15 residues. V lost 0 bases, J lost 2 bases, and 14 bases lay in between.

In its sample, this clonotype was seen a few times. The chain couples TRBV9 to TRBJ2-3; 7 nucleotides match TRBD2. This CDR3 spans 16 amino acids. The germline V gene has CDR1 SGDLS and CDR2 YYNGEE. With 4 bases clipped from V and 3 bases from J, the junction kept 11 bases outside the gene matches. The CDR3 sequence is CASSPPASGWTDTQYF. The CDR3, as DNA: TGTGCCAGCAGCCCTCCGGCTAGCGGTTGGACAGATACGCAGTATTTT.

This clonotype showed up just a few times. A much larger clone lies a single base off, so this may be a read error. This chain uses TRBV6-2 or TRBV6-3 with TRBJ2-7, with D uncertain. The CDR3 length is 11 residues. From germline, CDR1 is MNHEY and CDR2 SVGEGT. The V and J ends lost 4 bases and 3 bases respectively, with 4 bases between them. CDR3: CASSCSYEQYF. The CDR3 nucleotides are TGTGCCAGCAGTTGCAGCTACGAGCAGTACTTC.

This clonotype has just a few counts. The V and J genes are TRBV5-5 and TRBJ1-1; tentative D call: TRBD1 (6 bases). The CDR3 spans 14 residues. V dropped 6 bases and J dropped 5 bases, with 17 bases sitting between them. Per germline, CDR1 SGHKS and CDR2 YYEKEE (reference sequence). CDR3 nucleotide sequence: TGTGCCAGCATCCCCGGGACAACTCTGACTGAAGCTTTCTTT. Amino acids: CASIPGTTLTEAFF. The complete variable domain, with remaining parts taken from reference TRBV5-5 and TRBJ1-1, reads DAGVTQSPTHLIKTRGQQVTLRCSPISGHKSVSWYQQVLGQGPQFIFQYYEKEERGRGNFPDRFSARQFPNYSSELNVNALLLGDSALYLCASIPGTTLTEAFFGQGTRLTVV.

With respect to this clonotype: A much larger clone differs by one base, so this may be a read error. The chain links TRBV5-8 to TRBJ2-7; D might be TRBD1 (5 bases). Germline CDR1 SGHTS, CDR2 YDEGEE. The CDR3 has 14 residues. CDR3 DNA sequence: TGTGCCAGCAGCTTGTCCAGGGCCGGCCCCGAGCATTACTTC. Protein: CASSLSRAGPEHYF.

There are a few counts of this clonotype. V is TRBV6-2 or TRBV6-3 and J is TRBJ2-3, with D hard to call. The V gene lost 2 bases and the J gene lost 5 bases, with 5 bases spanning the gap. From germline, CDR1 is MNHEY and CDR2 SVGEGT. There are 12 residues in the CDR3. CDR3 nucleotides: TGTGCCAGCAGTTACACAAGAGATACGCAGTATTTT. This sequence encodes CASSYTRDTQYF.

Notes on this clonotype: An end of the junction differs from the germline gene, which may be a read error. This chain joins TRBV28 and TRBJ2-1, with D unresolved. CDR3 size: 15 residues. CDR1 and CDR2 from the germline V gene are MDHEN and SYDVKM. The CDR3 nucleotides are TGTGCCAGCAGTTCCGAAGACATCTCCTTCAATGAGGAGTTCTTC. Amino acids: CASSSEDISFNEEFF.

By its share, this clonotype is medium-sized. The V and J genes are TRBV27 and TRBJ1-2; D gene unclear. Between the trimmed V and J ends, which lost 6 bases and 5 bases, there was a span of 19 bases. Germline V gives CDR1 MNHEY, CDR2 SMNVEV (reference sequence). The CDR3 length is 15 residues. CDR3 DNA sequence: TGTGCCAGCAGCCAAGGCCCGAGACCGATATATGGCTACACCTTC. Amino acids: CASSQGPRPIYGYTF.

This clonotype was observed a few times. The rearrangement uses TRBV5-1 and TRBJ2-2, with no clear D. V was cut by 0 bases and J by 6 bases, with 6 bases left in between. Per germline, CDR1 SGHRS and CDR2 YFSETQ. CDR3 size: 13 residues. CDR3 sequence: CASSLDSAGELFF. DNA of the CDR3: TGCGCCAGCAGCTTGGACAGTGCCGGGGAGCTGTTTTTT.

By proportion, this clonotype is medium-sized. The gene calls are TRBV18 and TRBJ2-7; TRBD1 agrees at 8 bases. The CDR3 spans 14 residues. Germline V gene data show CDR1 as KGHSH and CDR2 as LQKENI. The J segment lost 4 bases and the V segment lost 2 bases, leaving 4 bases of the junction unmatched. This chain's CDR3 is CASSPRTGTYEQYF. CDR3 bases: TGTGCCAGCTCACCAAGGACAGGGACTTACGAGCAGTACTTC.

To note about this clonotype: A read error is possible here, since a much larger clone lies one base away. The rearrangement uses TRBV6-5 and TRBJ2-1; D unclear. This CDR3 has 15 residues. Between the trimmed V and J ends, which lost 2 bases and 0 bases, there was a span of 8 bases. Per germline, CDR1 MNHEY and CDR2 SVGAGI. CDR3 loop: CASSYTGSSYNEQFF. The CDR3 nucleotides are TGTGCCAGCAGTTACACCGGAAGCTCCTACAATGAGCAGTTCTTC.

By frequency in the sample, this clonotype is large. The rearrangement uses TRBV6-1 and TRBJ2-7, with 9 bases that match TRBD2. Unmatched junction bases numbered 8, after V lost 7 bases and J lost 1 base. Per germline, CDR1 MNHNS and CDR2 SASEGT. The CDR3 is 15 amino acids. CDR3: CASKGSSGRSYEQYF. DNA for the CDR3: TGTGCCAGCAAGGGTTCCAGCGGGAGGTCCTACGAGCAGTACTTC.

To note about this clonotype: Sequence at one end of the junction differs from germline and may be a read error. The chain combines TRBV20-1 with TRBJ2-3; D is possibly TRBD1 (6 bases). Germline values: CDR1 DFQATT, CDR2 SNEGSKA (reference sequence). The CDR3 runs to 13 residues. The CDR3, as DNA: TGCAGTGCTGAACCTACAGGGCAAGATAAGCAGTATTTT. Translating it yields CSAEPTGQDKQYF.

Only a few counts were recorded for this clonotype. Germline is not matched at one junction end, which may reflect a read error. This chain joins TRBV3-1 and TRBJ2-2; D call uncertain. This CDR3 is built from 12 residues. CDR1 LGHDT and CDR2 YNNKEL come from the germline V gene (reference sequence). CDR3 nucleotide sequence: TGTGCCAGCTCTTCGAAGACCGGGGAGCTGTTTTTT. Protein: CASSSKTGELFF.

This clonotype is medium-sized (0.01 to 0.1%) by share. This chain uses TRBV2 with TRBJ2-7, with D unclear. V was shortened by 6 bases and J by 2 bases, with 11 bases between the two germline ends. Germline lookup yields CDR1 SNHLY and CDR2 FYNNEI. This CDR3 region has 13 residues. Here the CDR3 reads CASRKLQTYEQYF. In DNA, the CDR3 is TGTGCCAGCAGGAAACTACAAACCTACGAGCAGTACTTC.

This clonotype was recorded a few times. The junction departs from the called germline gene at one end, perhaps through a read error. J is TRBJ2-7 and V is TRBV20-1, with TRBD2 matching over 9 bases. There are 14 residues in the CDR3. Germline-derived CDR1 and CDR2 are DFQATT and SNEGSKA (reference sequence). The CDR3 nucleotides read TGCAGTGCCAGGGTTAGCGGGAGCTTGGGAAGCGGGGACTTC. Amino acid sequence: CSARVSGSLGSGDF.